These 8 T cell receptor beta chains originate from one sample sequenced in a study of blood T cell repertoires in COVID-19. Profiling relied on immunoSEQ multiplex PCR, and the TCRdb table lists in-frame clones only, not all of them. The repertoire holds roughly 230,000 clones, with about 83% as singletons. The material sequenced was peripheral blood. Every receptor here comes from a woman aged 50 to 60 with acute or convalescent COVID-19.

The chain is built from TRBV19 and TRBJ2-2; D is undetermined. Per germline, CDR1 LNHDA and CDR2 SQIVND (reference sequence). V lost 0 bases and J 2 bases, leaving 7 bases between the germline ends. The CDR3 runs to 15 residues. CDR3 loop: CASSIDGLNTGELFF. The CDR3 bases are TGTGCCAGTAGTATAGATGGGCTAAACACCGGGGAGCTGTTTTTT.

The chain links TRBV19 to TRBJ2-2; TRBD1 is a possible D gene (6 bases). The V end was cut by 6 bases, the J end by 1 base, with 12 bases between. This CDR3 comprises 15 residues. Germline V gives CDR1 LNHDA, CDR2 SQIVND (reference sequence). CDR3 sequence reads: CASRQPGQNTGELFF. In DNA form, the CDR3 reads TGTGCCAGTAGGCAACCGGGACAGAACACCGGGGAGCTGTTTTTT.

This chain connects TRBV5-6 to TRBJ2-7; D may be TRBD2 (5 bases). The CDR3 is 15 amino acids. CDR1 is SGHDT and CDR2 is YYEEEE in the germline V gene. The ends were cut back, 2 bases at V and 6 bases at J, with 18 bases in the middle. Here the CDR3 DNA reads TGTGCCAGCAGCTTTGGGATTCGGGGAAAACTCGAGCAGTACTTC. Protein: CASSFGIRGKLEQYF.

This chain uses TRBV7-2 with TRBJ2-2, with a tentative D call TRBD2 (5 bases). Germline V CDR1 and CDR2: SGHTA, FQGNSA. This CDR3 is built from 14 residues. Trimming shortened V by 3 bases and J by 8 bases, and 13 bases separated the two germline ends. This CDR3 reads CASSFLGGTGELFF. The DNA of the CDR3 is TGTGCCAGCAGCTTTCTCGGAGGAACGGGGGAGCTGTTTTTT.

This clone was recorded a few times. The J gene is TRBJ1-5, the V gene TRBV3-1 (or the pseudogene TRBV3-2), with 10 bases identical to TRBD1. The V gene end was trimmed by 4 bases and the J gene end by 7 bases; junction bases not matched to a gene: 4. Germline lookup yields CDR1 LGHDT and CDR2 YNNKEL (reference sequence). The CDR3 is 14 amino acids. The CDR3 nucleotides read TGTGCCAGCAGCCCGGGACAGGGGAGACAGCCCCAGCATTTT. This codes for CASSPGQGRQPQHF.

The chain joins TRBV27 to TRBJ1-6, with 9 positions matching TRBD1. CDR3 size: 17 residues. Per germline, CDR1 MNHEY and CDR2 SMNVEV (reference sequence). V was pared by 6 bases and J by 0 bases, with 6 bases of the junction left unmatched. The CDR3 sequence is CASRDRGGGSYNSPLHF. The CDR3 nucleotides are TGTGCCAGCAGGGACAGGGGCGGGGGCTCCTATAATTCACCCCTCCACTTT.

CDR3 protein: CASRGRGRGDNEQFF. In nucleotides, the CDR3 is TGCGCCAGCAGGGGCCGGGGCAGGGGGGACAATGAGCAGTTCTTC. The rearrangement uses TRBV10-2 and TRBJ2-1; TRBD1 is a possible D gene (7 bases). From germline, CDR1 is WSHSY and CDR2 SAAADI. The CDR3 contains 15 residues. Trimming pared 6 bases from V and 5 bases from J, leaving 17 bases between.

This rearrangement joins TRBV19 to TRBJ1-5; D not resolved. Germline V gives CDR1 LNHDA, CDR2 SQIVND (reference sequence). This CDR3 region has 13 residues. Trimming took off 4 bases at V and 0 bases at J, with 4 bases between the two ends. The CDR3, as DNA: TGTGCCAGTAGTACCATTAGCAATCAGCCCCAGCATTTT. Translated: CASSTISNQPQHF.